This T cell receptor beta chain was identified during a study of T cell repertoires in cytomegalovirus infection. Study outcomes and limitations: There were carriers of CMV plus the relevant HLA, and cumulative public TCR beta family frequency identified them. Dominant in the ex vivo response were TCR beta clonotypes restricted by HLA-C and specific for CMV.

TCRdb independently ran MiXCR on the reads; one entry per CDR3 protein. The table lists hundreds of thousands of distinct CDR3 sequences, 20% to 25% of them singletons. Germline V CDR1 and CDR2: SQVTM, ANQGSEA. This CDR3 is built from 12 residues. To note about this clonotype: Its antigen is not known. The junction departs from the called germline gene at one end, perhaps through a read error.

Sample: CD8+ T cells from PBMCs. The chain carries TRBV29-1 and TRBJ1-1, with unresolved D. The receptor was derived from a human donor in good health (CMV status not recorded). Some clones in this sample may be carry-over from other donors' samples. The CDR3 DNA follows: TGCTGCGTTAAACGGGAACACACTGAAGCTTTCTTT. It specifies CCVKREHTEAFF.